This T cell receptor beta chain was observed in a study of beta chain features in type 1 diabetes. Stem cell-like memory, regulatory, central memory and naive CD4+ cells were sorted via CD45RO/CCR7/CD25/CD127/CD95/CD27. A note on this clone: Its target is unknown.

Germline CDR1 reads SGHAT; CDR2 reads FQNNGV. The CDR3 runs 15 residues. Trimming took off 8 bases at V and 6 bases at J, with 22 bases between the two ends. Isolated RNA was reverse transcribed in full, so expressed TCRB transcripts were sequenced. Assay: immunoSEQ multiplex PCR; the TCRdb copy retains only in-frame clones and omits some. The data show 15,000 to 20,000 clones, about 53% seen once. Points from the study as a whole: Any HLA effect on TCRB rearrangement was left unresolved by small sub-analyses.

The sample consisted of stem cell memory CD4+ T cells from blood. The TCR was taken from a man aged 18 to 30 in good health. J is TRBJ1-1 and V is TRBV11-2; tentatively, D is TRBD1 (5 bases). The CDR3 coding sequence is TGTGCCAGCCGGATAGTCCAGGGTGTAGCCTCTGAAGCTTTCTTT. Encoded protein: CASRIVQGVASEAFF.